This paragraph covers one T cell receptor (beta chain) sequence. Followed over time, Seattle patients had been enrolled while infection was active. CDR3 length: 11 amino acids. Germline V gene data show CDR1 as SQVTM and CDR2 as ANQGSEA. Trimming stripped 7 bases from V and 1 base from J, with 4 bases between. Methods used by the authors: Amplification of reference gene primers was used by the study to estimate nucleated cell counts. Clones were sequenced by immunoSEQ multiplex PCR, and TCRdb holds only the in-frame ones, with some missing. The D gene and trimming were derived from the DNA, and the V and J assignments and clone size from that table. The table has some 230,000 clones, roughly nine tenths seen once. This record comes from a study of blood T cell repertoires in COVID-19. Study details: Collection of acute and convalescent COVID-19 samples took place in the United States, Italy and Spain. T cells, B-cell-depleted T cells, or PBMCs provided the cDNA or gDNA that served as material.

The receptor was isolated from a woman aged 50 to 60 with COVID-19, enrolled during active disease. The chain has TRBV29-1 and TRBJ2-2; no firm D call. Sequencing used peripheral blood. The CDR3 sequence is CSGGNTGELFF. The CDR3 nucleotides read TGCAGCGGAGGGAACACCGGGGAGCTGTTTTTT.